This paragraph covers one T cell receptor beta chain sequence. No antigen is known for it. This sample is drawn from a study of CD8+CD57+ T cells in acquired aplastic anemia. Whole-study context: Average DNA yield from sorted CD4+ and CD8+ cells was around 3 ug. The average read count for CD4+ cells in healthy donors was 8.5 million to 12 million.

For CDR3 and TCR beta VDJ profiling, genomic DNA was the template used. TCRdb ran MiXCR on the reads and lists one entry per CDR3 protein. The data contain fewer than 200,000 distinct CDR3 sequences, around 60% of them seen just once; the ten biggest clones take up less than 55%. Findings and caveats of the study: In common between the patients and the controls were around 30 CD8+ CDR3 sequences.

The germline gives CDR1 SGHTA, CDR2 FQGNSA. The CDR3 sequence is 14 residues long. The clonotype originates from a human donor in good health. V is TRBV7-2 and J is TRBJ2-7, with D unclear. The J call is uncertain, as TRBJ2-5 better fits the DNA end. Specimen: sorted CD4+, CD8+, or CD8+CD57+ T cells (not recorded which) from PBMCs. In DNA form, the CDR3 reads TGTGCCAGCAGCTCCCTTAAGGTCCAAGAGACCCAGTACTTC. It codes for CASSSLKVQETQYF.